This TCR beta chain was identified during a study of T cells in Graves' hyperthyroidism and ophthalmopathy. Amplification yielded TCR beta CDR3 regions, with RNA transcripts as the source. Initially, a first-round RT-PCR of the TCR CDR3 employed the HTBI primer set. TCRdb re-derived calls from the multiplex PCR reads in MiXCR, one entry per CDR3 protein. The sample lists 700,000 or so distinct CDR3 sequences, 16% occurring once. If no ophthalmopathy progression occurred within 18 months, Graves' hyperthyroidism was stable. Hyperthyroidism was newly diagnosed in patients aged 18 to 65 (duration under 2 months). The CDR3 loop spans 14 amino acids. The V end lost 5 bases, the J end lost 5 bases, and 18 bases lay between the germline ends. CDR1 DFQATT and CDR2 SNEGSKA come from the germline V gene (reference sequence). This clonotype appeared many times.

Sequenced material: blood. This chain connects TRBV20-1 to TRBJ1-1; tentatively, D is TRBD1 (5 bases). This TCR derives from a man between 18 and 35 years old with Graves' hyperthyroidism. CDR3 in DNA: TGCAGTGCTCGGGACCTCAGAATAGAGACTGAAGCTTTCTTT. Protein: CSARDLRIETEAFF.